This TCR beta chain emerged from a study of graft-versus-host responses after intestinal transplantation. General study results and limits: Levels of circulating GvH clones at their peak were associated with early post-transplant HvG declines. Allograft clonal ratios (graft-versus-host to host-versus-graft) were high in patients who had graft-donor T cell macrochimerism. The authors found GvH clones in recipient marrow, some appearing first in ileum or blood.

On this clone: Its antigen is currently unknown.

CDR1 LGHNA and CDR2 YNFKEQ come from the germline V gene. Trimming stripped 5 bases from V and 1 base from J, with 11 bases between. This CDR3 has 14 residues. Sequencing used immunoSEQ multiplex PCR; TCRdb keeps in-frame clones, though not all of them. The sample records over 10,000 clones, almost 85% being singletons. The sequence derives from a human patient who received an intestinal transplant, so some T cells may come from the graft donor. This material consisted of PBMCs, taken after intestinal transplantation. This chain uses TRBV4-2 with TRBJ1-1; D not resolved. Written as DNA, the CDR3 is TGTGCCAGCAGCTTGGGGAGACCGAACACTGAAGCTTTCTTT. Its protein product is CASSLGRPNTEAFF.